The next 26 T cell receptor beta chains were all read from a single sample in a study of patients and donors after allogeneic stem cell transplantation. TCRdb passed the RT-PCR reads through MiXCR, listing each CDR3 protein once. This table holds some 87,000 distinct CDR3 sequences, approximately 49% found once. Sequencing input: blood, either unsorted or a sorted T cell fraction (not recorded which). These receptors were obtained from a human donor who was either an allogeneic HSCT recipient or a stem cell or donor lymphocyte infusion donor (not recorded which). It is not recorded whose cells these are; they may come from a transplant donor.

The chain is built from TRBV7-9 and TRBJ1-1; D gene unclear. CDR3 length: 15 residues. In germline, CDR1 is SEHNR, CDR2 FQNEAQ (reference sequence). The V and J ends lost 6 bases and 1 base respectively, with 15 bases between them. CDR3 coding DNA: TGTGCCAGCAGTCCCATTGGAAGTCCGAACACTGAAGCTTTCTTT. This sequence encodes CASSPIGSPNTEAFF.

The chain couples TRBV25-1 to TRBJ2-2; D remains unclear. This CDR3 is 15 amino acids long. Trimming stripped 4 bases from V and 0 bases from J, with 9 bases between. Germline V gene data show CDR1 as MGHDK and CDR2 as SYGVNS. CDR3 sequence: CASSVQPSNTGELFF. The CDR3 nucleotides read TGTGCCAGCAGTGTGCAGCCGTCGAACACCGGGGAGCTGTTTTTT.

This clonotype has only a few counts. The chain carries TRBV12-3 or TRBV12-4 and TRBJ1-1; D unresolved. Trimming left V 10 bases short and J 1 base short, with 19 bases between. CDR3 length equals 15 residues. As DNA, the CDR3 is TGTGCCACCAACCGCGGGCCCCAAACGAACACTGAAGCTTTCTTT. It translates to CATNRGPQTNTEAFF.

This clonotype was counted only a few times. The rearrangement joins TRBV5-1 to TRBJ1-5; D gene uncertain. The CDR3 extends over 11 amino acids. Germline V gene sequence: CDR1 SGHRS, CDR2 YFSETQ. V lost 8 bases and J 0 bases, leaving 3 bases between the germline ends. The CDR3 DNA follows: TGCGCCAGTCTTAGCAATCAGCCCCAGCATTTT. Its protein product is CASLSNQPQHF.

The genes are TRBV4-3 and TRBJ2-3; 11 nucleotides match TRBD2. This CDR3 is built from 17 residues. Germline assignment: CDR1 LGHNA and CDR2 YSLEER. V shed 0 bases and J 4 bases; nucleotides not matched to a gene: 6. The CDR3 DNA is TGCGCCAGCAGCCAAGAGTCACTAGCGGGAGTGTCAGATACGCAGTATTTT. It is translated as CASSQESLAGVSDTQYF.

The V gene is TRBV7-2, the J gene TRBJ1-5; D gene uncertain. V gave up 1 base and J gave up 3 bases, with 7 bases separating them. From germline, CDR1 is SGHTA and CDR2 FQGNSA. The CDR3 is 14 amino acids. CDR3 DNA sequence: TGTGCCAGCAGCTTAGATCCCTACAATCAGCCCCAGCATTTT. It encodes CASSLDPYNQPQHF.

Written as DNA, the CDR3 is TGTGCCAGCAGTTTATATATCGGGAAAGCTTTCTTT. Its translation is CASSLYIGKAFF. The chain couples TRBV12-3 or TRBV12-4 to TRBJ1-1; D uncertain. The CDR3 covers 12 residues. Trimming shortened V by 2 bases and J by 9 bases, and 10 bases separated the two germline ends.

CDR3 in amino acids: CASSNDGGLPGPFF. The DNA of the CDR3 is TGTGCCAGCAGCAACGATGGAGGGCTACCTGGCCCTTTCTTT. This chain joins TRBV7-2 and TRBJ1-1, with D unresolved. Germline CDR1 is SGHTA and CDR2 is FQGNSA. The length of the CDR3 is 14 residues. V lost 5 bases and J lost 12, with 22 bases in between.

This clonotype has a handful of counts. The chain joins TRBV5-1 to TRBJ1-6, with 8 bases that match TRBD1. V lost 1 base, J lost 5 bases, and 8 bases stayed unmatched. From germline, CDR1 is SGHRS and CDR2 YFSETQ. The CDR3 is 17 amino acids. Written as DNA, the CDR3 is TGCGCCAGCAGCTTGTTTACCGGACAGGGTGATAATTCACCCCTCCACTTT. Protein: CASSLFTGQGDNSPLHF.

The V call is TRBV7-2, the J call TRBJ2-3, with 11 bases fitting TRBD2. V trimming: 4 bases; J trimming: 2 bases; junction bases outside the gene matches: 2. CDR3 size: 15 residues. Germline loops: CDR1 SGHTA, CDR2 FQGNSA. In DNA, the CDR3 is TGTGCCAGCAGCTGGACTAGCGGGCACACAGATACGCAGTATTTT. It codes for CASSWTSGHTDTQYF.

V usage is TRBV4-3 and J usage is TRBJ1-6, with 8 bases that match TRBD1. V dropped 2 bases and J dropped 5; count of bases not matched to a gene: 5. Per germline, CDR1 LGHNA and CDR2 YSLEER. CDR3 length: 16 amino acids. In DNA, the CDR3 is TGCGCCAGCAGCCAAAAAAGACAGGGGAATAATTCACCCCTCCACTTT. Amino acids: CASSQKRQGNNSPLHF.

The chain links TRBV7-2 to TRBJ1-5; D gene uncertain. This CDR3 region has 13 residues. The germline V and J ends were trimmed by 2 bases and 6 bases, with 8 bases remaining between them. Germline V gene sequence: CDR1 SGHTA, CDR2 FQGNSA. The CDR3 region has the DNA TGTGCCAGCAGCTTAACAGAGGCTCAGCCCCAGCATTTT. Translated: CASSLTEAQPQHF.

J is TRBJ2-7 and V is TRBV4-3; D remains ambiguous. Trimming pared 1 base from V and 4 bases from J, leaving 11 bases between. Germline CDR1 and CDR2: LGHNA and YSLEER. The CDR3 contains 14 residues. In nucleotides, the CDR3 is TGCGCCAGCAGCCAAGGAGAATTCGGGTACGAGCAGTACTTC. This sequence encodes CASSQGEFGYEQYF.

This clonotype was observed a handful of times. This chain's CDR3 is CASSRHLNTEAFF. In nucleotides, the CDR3 is TGTGCCAGCAGCCGACACCTGAACACTGAAGCTTTCTTT. The rearrangement uses TRBV6-2 or TRBV6-3 and TRBJ1-1, with D uncertain. Germline V gene data show CDR1 as MNHEY and CDR2 as SVGEGT. The CDR3 runs to 13 residues. V lost 6 bases and J 0 bases, leaving 8 bases between the germline ends.

This clonotype turned up a few times. The chain uses TRBV27 and TRBJ1-5; D is uncertain. The CDR3 runs 14 residues. Trimming pared 4 bases from V and 4 bases from J, leaving 11 bases between. Germline V lookup: CDR1 MNHEY, CDR2 SMNVEV (reference sequence). The DNA for the CDR3 is TGTGCCAGCAGTTCGAGAGGCTTTAATCAGCCCCAGCATTTT. Its protein is CASSSRGFNQPQHF.

This clonotype was recorded a few times. The chain employs TRBV15 and TRBJ2-5; 9 bases fit TRBD2. Germline V gene data show CDR1 as LNHNV and CDR2 as YYDKDF (reference sequence). Trimming removed 6 bases from V and 0 bases from J; junction bases left unmatched: 11. The CDR3 sequence is 17 residues long. The CDR3 sequence: CATSRPGLANNQETQYF. The CDR3 DNA reads as TGTGCCACCAGTAGGCCGGGACTAGCCAACAACCAAGAGACCCAGTACTTC.

This clonotype is medium-sized (0.01 to 0.1%). The rearrangement joins TRBV5-6 to TRBJ1-5; no clear D gene. The V and J ends lost 1 base and 3 bases respectively, with 14 bases between them. Per the germline V gene, CDR1 is SGHDT and CDR2 is YYEEEE. CDR3 length equals 16 residues. Here the CDR3 DNA reads TGTGCCAGCAGCTTGTATAAGGGAACGGCCAATCAGCCCCAGCATTTT. Protein: CASSLYKGTANQPQHF.

The CDR3 is CASSPRGNNQPQHF. The CDR3, as DNA: TGTGCCAGCAGTCCTCGAGGGAACAATCAGCCCCAGCATTTT. This chain joins TRBV12-3 or TRBV12-4 and TRBJ1-5; D is ambiguous. The CDR3 contains 14 residues. The V and J ends lost 5 bases and 3 bases respectively, with 11 bases between them.

The chain has TRBV5-1 and TRBJ2-7, with 13 bases aligning to TRBD2. Germline V gene lookup returns CDR1 SGHRS and CDR2 YFSETQ. This CDR3 spans 14 amino acids. V lost 3 bases to trimming and J lost 6 bases; unmatched junction nucleotides: 3. CDR3 sequence: CASSSGLAGTEQYF. The CDR3 DNA sequence: TGCGCCAGCAGCTCGGGACTAGCGGGAACCGAGCAGTACTTC.

J is TRBJ2-7 and V is TRBV12-5; the D is unclear. The CDR3 extends over 14 amino acids. Germline lookup yields CDR1 LGHNT and CDR2 FRNRAP. Trimming took 5 bases from V and 7 from J, leaving 18 bases between them. The CDR3 spells CASGPSLGPEEQYF. The CDR3 DNA sequence: TGTGCTAGTGGTCCCTCCCTCGGGCCCGAGGAGCAGTACTTC. Drawing the rest from reference TRBV12-5 and TRBJ2-7, the complete variable domain is DARVTQTPRHKVTEMGQEVTMRCQPILGHNTVFWYRQTMMQGLELLAYFRNRAPLDDSGMPKDRFSAEMPDATLATLKIQPSEPRDSAVYFCASGPSLGPEEQYFGPGTRLTVT.

J is TRBJ1-1 and V is TRBV3-1, with D perhaps TRBD1 (5 bases). The V end was cut by 6 bases, the J end by 0 bases, with 14 bases between. Germline V gene data show CDR1 as LGHDT and CDR2 as YNNKEL (reference sequence). The CDR3 sequence is 15 residues long. The CDR3 spells CASRPSTAMNTEAFF. The CDR3 DNA follows: TGTGCCAGCAGGCCTTCGACAGCCATGAACACTGAAGCTTTCTTT.

The chain combines TRBV6-2 or TRBV6-3 with TRBJ2-7; perhaps TRBD1 as D (6 bases). Germline V gene sequence: CDR1 MNHEY, CDR2 SVGEGT. V was trimmed by 4 bases and J by 0 bases, leaving 10 bases between them. The CDR3 totals 14 residues. The CDR3 DNA reads TGTGCCAGCAGTTCGGACAGATCCTCCTACGAGCAGTACTTC. It codes for CASSSDRSSYEQYF.

J is TRBJ1-1 and V is TRBV7-3; D is uncertain. Germline CDR1 SGHTA, CDR2 FQGTGA. Trimming removed 2 bases from V and 3 bases from J, with 13 bases in between. The CDR3 length is 15 residues. CDR3 sequence reads: CASSLVEALDTEAFF. Written as DNA, the CDR3 is TGTGCCAGCAGCTTAGTAGAGGCGTTGGACACTGAAGCTTTCTTT.

This clonotype turned up a few times. V gene TRBV28 combines with J gene TRBJ1-3; possibly TRBD1 for D (6 bases). The CDR3 totals 19 residues. Per the germline V gene, CDR1 is MDHEN and CDR2 is SYDVKM. V was cut by 2 bases and J by 0 bases, with 20 bases left in between. This chain's CDR3 is CASSLRSVRRTDSGNTIYF. The DNA for the CDR3 is TGTGCCAGCAGTTTAAGGAGTGTCCGTAGGACAGACTCTGGAAACACCATATATTTT.

The chain employs TRBV9 and TRBJ1-6, with D possibly TRBD1 on 5 matching bases. In germline, CDR1 is SGDLS, CDR2 YYNGEE. This CDR3 has 16 amino acids. V dropped 1 base and J dropped 5 bases, with 13 bases sitting between them. The CDR3, as DNA: TGTGCCAGCAGCGTATCCGCGGGGACCAATAATTCACCCCTCCACTTT. Protein: CASSVSAGTNNSPLHF.

The J gene is TRBJ1-1, the V gene TRBV6-2 or TRBV6-3, with D perhaps TRBD1 (5 bases). This CDR3 has 15 amino acids. The V end was cut by 2 bases, the J end by 1 base, with 11 bases between. Germline CDR1 and CDR2: MNHEY and SVGEGT. DNA for the CDR3: TGTGCCAGCAGTTACAGGACACAGGAGAACACTGAAGCTTTCTTT. This encodes CASSYRTQENTEAFF.